This is a list of T cell receptor beta chains from one sample in a study of CD8+ T cells in alopecia areata. Sequencing used immunoSEQ multiplex PCR; TCRdb keeps in-frame clones, though not all of them. The sample shows about 250,000 clones, 45% to 70% of them seen only once. The sample here was CD4+ T cells sorted from blood, taken at approximately week 51, from a patient treated with tofacitinib. The receptors derive from a human donor with alopecia areata. Both conserved end residues are part of each CDR3. The D gene is left open where the match is weak. Expanded clones get a size class; other rows say once, few or many, or leave the size out.

size: .; J: TRBJ2-6; D: TRBD2; V: TRBV5-6; DNA: TGTGCCAGCAGCTGGGAGGGGAAAACCTCTGGGGCCAACGTCCTGACTTTC; CDR3: CASSWEGKTSGANVLTF
size: .; J: TRBJ2-5; D: TRBD2; V: TRBV5-1; DNA: TGCGCCAGCAGCGGACGGGGGGAAGAGACCCAGTACTTC; CDR3: CASSGRGEETQYF
size: .; J: TRBJ1-1; D: TRBD1; V: TRBV29-1; DNA: TGCAGCGCAGGGACAGGGACTGAAGCTTTCTTT; CDR3: CSAGTGTEAFF
size: .; J: TRBJ1-5; D: .; V: TRBV9; DNA: TGTGCCAGCAGCGTAGGGGCTAGCAATCAGCCCCAGCATTTT; CDR3: CASSVGASNQPQHF
size: few; J: TRBJ2-5; D: .; V: TRBV7-2; DNA: TGTGCCAGCAGCTTAGCGGGGGCCGGAGAGACCCAGTACTTC; CDR3: CASSLAGAGETQYF
size: few; J: TRBJ1-1; D: .; V: TRBV25-1; DNA: TGTGCCAGCAGTGGCTATGATCGTCGGTCAGCTTTCTTT; CDR3: CASSGYDRRSAFF
size: few; J: TRBJ1-1; D: .; V: TRBV5-1; DNA: TGCGCCAGCAGCTCTGGCCTACAGGTGGGCACTGAAGCTTTCTTT; CDR3: CASSSGLQVGTEAFF
size: .; J: TRBJ1-2; D: TRBD1; V: TRBV2; DNA: TGTGCCAGCAGTTCCCTGACAGGGGGCTATGGCTACACCTTC; CDR3: CASSSLTGGYGYTF
size: .; J: TRBJ2-5; D: TRBD2; V: TRBV9; DNA: TGTGCCAGCAGCGTATCTAGCGGGGGGCCTATGGAGACCCAGTACTTC; CDR3: CASSVSSGGPMETQYF
size: .; J: TRBJ2-2; D: .; V: TRBV13; DNA: TGTGCCAGCAGCCCTACTAGCTTCCGACCCGGGGAGCTGTTTTTT; CDR3: CASSPTSFRPGELFF
size: .; J: TRBJ2-3; D: .; V: TRBV29-1; DNA: TGCAGCGTTGTCAAACGGGGAGCAGATACGCAGTATTTT; CDR3: CSVVKRGADTQYF
size: .; J: TRBJ2-7; D: .; V: TRBV2; DNA: TGTGCCAGCAGTTTTAACCCCGAGGGCTACGAGCAGTACTTC; CDR3: CASSFNPEGYEQYF
size: many; J: TRBJ1-5; D: TRBD1; V: TRBV7-2; DNA: TGTGCCAGCAGCTTAAGGGGGCACCCCAATCAGCCCCAGCATTTT; CDR3: CASSLRGHPNQPQHF
size: .; J: TRBJ1-4; D: .; V: TRBV30; DNA: TGTGCCTGGAGCGCCGAGAGGGTGGTGCATGAAAAACTGTTTTTT; CDR3: CAWSAERVVHEKLFF
size: once; J: TRBJ2-3; D: .; V: TRBV2; DNA: TGTGCCAGCAGTGAGGGGCAAACCGTAGATACGCAGTATTTT; CDR3: CASSEGQTVDTQYF
size: .; J: TRBJ2-1; D: .; V: TRBV30; DNA: TGTGCCTGGAGCAGGAGGAATGAGCAGTTCTTC; CDR3: CAWSRRNEQFF
size: .; J: TRBJ2-2; D: .; V: TRBV7-2; DNA: TGTGCCAGCAGCCCAGACATAAATTACACCGGGGAGCTGTTTTTT; CDR3: CASSPDINYTGELFF
size: .; J: TRBJ2-1; D: TRBD2; V: TRBV5-1; DNA: TGCGCCAGCAGCTGGACTAGCTATGAGTGGGAGCAGTTCTTC; CDR3: CASSWTSYEWEQFF
size: once; J: TRBJ1-1; D: .; V: TRBV25-1; DNA: TGTGCCAGCAGGGACAGTAGTGAAGCTTTCTTT; CDR3: CASRDSSEAFF
size: .; J: TRBJ2-1; D: TRBD1; V: TRBV6-6; DNA: TGTGCCAGCAGCCGAGGACAGGGGTTCAATGAGCAGTTCTTC; CDR3: CASSRGQGFNEQFF
size: .; J: TRBJ2-3; D: .; V: TRBV13; DNA: TGTGCCAGCTGTAGCGGTTGGGGGTCTAGCACAGATACGCAGTATTTT; CDR3: CASCSGWGSSTDTQYF
size: .; J: TRBJ2-3; D: .; V: TRBV7-9; DNA: TGTGCCGCCGGAGATACGCAGTATTTT; CDR3: CAAGDTQYF
size: few; J: TRBJ2-1; D: TRBD2; V: TRBV19; DNA: TGTGCCAGTAGTACTAGCGGGGGGACCTACAATGAGCAGTTCTTC; CDR3: CASSTSGGTYNEQFF
size: once; J: TRBJ2-3; D: TRBD2; V: TRBV5-4; DNA: TGTGCCAGCAGCGACGGACTAGCGGGGACTAGCACAGATACGCAGTATTTT; CDR3: CASSDGLAGTSTDTQYF
size: few; J: TRBJ2-2; D: .; V: TRBV4-3; DNA: TGCGCCAGCAGCCATTCTGGACTGAGCCCAGGGGAGCTGTTTTTT; CDR3: CASSHSGLSPGELFF
size: .; J: TRBJ2-3; D: .; V: TRBV5-1; DNA: TGCGCCAGCAGTGAGTCAGATACGCAGTATTTT; CDR3: CASSESDTQYF
size: few; J: TRBJ1-2; D: .; V: TRBV2; DNA: TGTGCCAGCTCGGACTACTATGGCTACACCTTC; CDR3: CASSDYYGYTF
size: .; J: TRBJ2-1; D: .; V: TRBV4-3; DNA: TGCGCCAGCAGCCTCTGGGGGGACTCCTACAATGAGCAGTTCTTC; CDR3: CASSLWGDSYNEQFF
size: .; J: TRBJ2-2; D: .; V: TRBV7-9; DNA: TGTGCCAGCAGCTTAATCAGGGAGACCGGGGAGCTGTTTTTT; CDR3: CASSLIRETGELFF
size: few; J: TRBJ1-1; D: .; V: TRBV27; DNA: TGTGCCAGCCAAACCACAGGGTCTGAAGCTTTCTTT; CDR3: CASQTTGSEAFF
size: .; J: TRBJ2-7; D: .; V: TRBV7-2; DNA: TGTGCCAGCAGCCGCCGGGGTGGCTCCTACGAGCAGTACTTC; CDR3: CASSRRGGSYEQYF
size: .; J: TRBJ1-2; D: .; V: TRBV30; DNA: TGTGCCTGCCCTTTGGAAGGTACCTATGGCTACACCTTC; CDR3: CACPLEGTYGYTF
size: .; J: TRBJ2-3; D: TRBD1; V: TRBV29-1; DNA: TGCAGCGTTGGGGACAGTGGCACAGATACGCAGTATTTT; CDR3: CSVGDSGTDTQYF
size: .; J: TRBJ1-1; D: .; V: TRBV9; DNA: TGTGCCAGCAGCCGTCTAGCGACGCGGGGTTGGAGCACTGAAGCTTTCTTT; CDR3: CASSRLATRGWSTEAFF
size: .; J: TRBJ2-5; D: .; V: TRBV29-1; DNA: TGCAGCGTTGAAAGTAGGGTCCGAGAGACCCAGTACTTC; CDR3: CSVESRVRETQYF
size: .; J: TRBJ2-3; D: .; V: TRBV5-1; DNA: TGCGCCAGCAGCTTGGGGGGAGTCACAGATACGCAGTATTTT; CDR3: CASSLGGVTDTQYF
size: .; J: TRBJ2-3; D: .; V: TRBV5-6; DNA: TGTGCCAGCAGCTCGACAGGCCCCCCAAGTGCGCCGCAGTATTTT; CDR3: CASSSTGPPSAPQYF
size: .; J: TRBJ1-4; D: .; V: TRBV5-1; DNA: TGCGCCAGCAGTGTTGAGGGAGAAAAACTGTTTTTT; CDR3: CASSVEGEKLFF
size: .; J: TRBJ2-2; D: TRBD1; V: TRBV30; DNA: TGTGCCTGGAGTGTCACAGGGGGTACCGGGGAGCTGTTTTTT; CDR3: CAWSVTGGTGELFF
size: .; J: TRBJ2-5; D: .; V: TRBV5-4; DNA: TGTGCCAGCAGCTTAGAAGCTAGATCGGCCCAGTACTTC; CDR3: CASSLEARSAQYF
size: .; J: TRBJ2-2; D: .; V: TRBV7-2; DNA: TGTGCCAGCAGCTGGGGCGCTGCGAACACCGGGGAGCTGTTTTTT; CDR3: CASSWGAANTGELFF
size: .; J: TRBJ1-2; D: .; V: TRBV4-1; DNA: TGCGCCAGCAGCCAAGATCCCGGGGTCGATGGCTACACCTTC; CDR3: CASSQDPGVDGYTF
size: .; J: TRBJ2-5; D: TRBD1; V: TRBV2; DNA: TGTGCCAGCAGTACGGACAGGCGAGAAGTGTCCCAGTACTTC; CDR3: CASSTDRREVSQYF
size: .; J: TRBJ1-5; D: .; V: TRBV6-4; DNA: TGTGCCAGCAGTGACCGGAAAAGCAATCAGCCCCAGCATTTT; CDR3: CASSDRKSNQPQHF
size: .; J: TRBJ2-2; D: .; V: TRBV7-9; DNA: TGTGCCAGCAGCTTAGTGCGGGGAACCGGGGAGCTGTTTTTT; CDR3: CASSLVRGTGELFF
size: .; J: TRBJ1-2; D: .; V: TRBV30; DNA: TGTGCCTGGAGGGCGACGGGACACGGGTCCTATGGCTACACCTTC; CDR3: CAWRATGHGSYGYTF
size: few; J: TRBJ2-2; D: TRBD1; V: TRBV29-1; DNA: TGCAGCGGCGGACAGGGGCCGGAGGAGCTGTTTTTT; CDR3: CSGGQGPEELFF
size: .; J: TRBJ2-5; D: TRBD2; V: TRBV7-9; DNA: TGTGCCAGCAGCCCGAGGACTAGTCTAGAGACCCAGTACTTC; CDR3: CASSPRTSLETQYF
size: .; J: TRBJ1-5; D: .; V: TRBV15; DNA: TGTGCCACCAGCTCCCATCGGGCGGAGCCCCAGCATTTT; CDR3: CATSSHRAEPQHF